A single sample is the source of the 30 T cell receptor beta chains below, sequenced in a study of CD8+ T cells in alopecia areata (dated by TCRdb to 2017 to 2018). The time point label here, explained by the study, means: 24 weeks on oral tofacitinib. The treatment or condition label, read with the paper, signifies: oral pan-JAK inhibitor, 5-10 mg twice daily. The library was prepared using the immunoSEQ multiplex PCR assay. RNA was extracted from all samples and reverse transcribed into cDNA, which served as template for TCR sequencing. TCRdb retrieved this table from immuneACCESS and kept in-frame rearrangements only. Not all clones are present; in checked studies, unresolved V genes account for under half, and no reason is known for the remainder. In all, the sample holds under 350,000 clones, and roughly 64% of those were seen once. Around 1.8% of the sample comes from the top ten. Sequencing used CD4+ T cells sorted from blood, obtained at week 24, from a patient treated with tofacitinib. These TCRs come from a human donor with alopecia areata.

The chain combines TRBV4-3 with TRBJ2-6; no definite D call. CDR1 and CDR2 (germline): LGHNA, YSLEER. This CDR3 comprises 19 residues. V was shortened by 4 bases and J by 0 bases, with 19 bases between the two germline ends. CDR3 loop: CASSPNQESTFSGANVLTF. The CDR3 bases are TGCGCCAGCAGCCCAAACCAGGAGTCCACTTTCTCTGGGGCCAACGTCCTGACTTTC.

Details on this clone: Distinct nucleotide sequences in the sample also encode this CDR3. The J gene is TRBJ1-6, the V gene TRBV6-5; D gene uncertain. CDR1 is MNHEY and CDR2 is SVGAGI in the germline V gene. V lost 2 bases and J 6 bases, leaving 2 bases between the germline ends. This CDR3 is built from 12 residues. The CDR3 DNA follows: TGTGCCAGCAGTTACCTTAATTCACCCCTCCACTTT. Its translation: CASSYLNSPLHF.

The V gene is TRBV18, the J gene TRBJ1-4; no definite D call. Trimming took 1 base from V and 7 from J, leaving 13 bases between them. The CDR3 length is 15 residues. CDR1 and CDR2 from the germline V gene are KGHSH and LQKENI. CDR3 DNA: TGTGCCAGCTCACCACGGCAAGCCTTGGGTGAAAAACTGTTTTTT. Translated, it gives CASSPRQALGEKLFF.

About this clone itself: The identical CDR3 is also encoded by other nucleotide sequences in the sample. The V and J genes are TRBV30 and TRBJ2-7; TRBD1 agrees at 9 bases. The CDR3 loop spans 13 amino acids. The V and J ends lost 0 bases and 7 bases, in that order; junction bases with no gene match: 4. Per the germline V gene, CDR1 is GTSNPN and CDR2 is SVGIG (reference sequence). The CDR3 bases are TGTGCCTGGAGTGTACAGGGGGCGGGTGAGCAGTACTTC. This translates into CAWSVQGAGEQYF.

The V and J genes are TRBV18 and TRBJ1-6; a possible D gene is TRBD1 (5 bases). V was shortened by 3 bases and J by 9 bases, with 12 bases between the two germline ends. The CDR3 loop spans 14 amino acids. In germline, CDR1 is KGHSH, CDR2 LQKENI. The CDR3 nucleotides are TGTGCCAGCTCACCCCGGGAGGGGAGTTCACCCCTCCACTTT. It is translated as CASSPREGSSPLHF.

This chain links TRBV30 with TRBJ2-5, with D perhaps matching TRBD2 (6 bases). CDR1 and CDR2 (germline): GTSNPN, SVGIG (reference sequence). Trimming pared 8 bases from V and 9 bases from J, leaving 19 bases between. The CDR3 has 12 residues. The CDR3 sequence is CALRGGVGAQYF. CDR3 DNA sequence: TGTGCCCTAAGGGGAGGTGTGGGGGCCCAGTACTTC.

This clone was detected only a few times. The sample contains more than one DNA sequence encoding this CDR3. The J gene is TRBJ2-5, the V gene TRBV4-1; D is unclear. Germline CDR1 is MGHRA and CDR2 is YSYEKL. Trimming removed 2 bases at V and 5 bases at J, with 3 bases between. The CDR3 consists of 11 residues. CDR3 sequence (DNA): TGCGCCAGCAGCCAAAGGGAGACCCAGTACTTC. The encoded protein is CASSQRETQYF.

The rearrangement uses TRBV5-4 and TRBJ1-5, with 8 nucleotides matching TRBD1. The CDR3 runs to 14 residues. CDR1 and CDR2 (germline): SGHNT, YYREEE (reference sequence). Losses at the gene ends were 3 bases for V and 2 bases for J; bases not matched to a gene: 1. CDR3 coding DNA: TGTGCCAGCAGCTCAGGGGGCGGCAATCAGCCCCAGCATTTT. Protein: CASSSGGGNQPQHF.

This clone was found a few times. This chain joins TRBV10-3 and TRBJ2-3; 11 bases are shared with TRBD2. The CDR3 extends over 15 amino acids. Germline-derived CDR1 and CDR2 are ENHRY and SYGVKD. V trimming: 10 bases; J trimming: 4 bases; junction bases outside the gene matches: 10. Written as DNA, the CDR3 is TGTGCCACCCGCTCACTAGCGGGGGTTGCAGATACGCAGTATTTT. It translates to CATRSLAGVADTQYF.

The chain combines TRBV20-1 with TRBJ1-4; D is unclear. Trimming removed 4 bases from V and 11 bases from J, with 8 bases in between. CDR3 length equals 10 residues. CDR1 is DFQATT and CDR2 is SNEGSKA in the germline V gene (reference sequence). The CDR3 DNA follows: TGCAGTGCTACCCAGACTAAACTGTTTTTT. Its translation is CSATQTKLFF.

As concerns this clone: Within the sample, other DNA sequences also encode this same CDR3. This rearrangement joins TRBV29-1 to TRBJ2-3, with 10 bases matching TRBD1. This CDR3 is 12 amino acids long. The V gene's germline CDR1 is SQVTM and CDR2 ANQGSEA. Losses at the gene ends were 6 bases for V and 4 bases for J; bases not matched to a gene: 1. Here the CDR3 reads CSVGQGADTQYF. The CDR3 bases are TGCAGCGTCGGACAGGGGGCAGATACGCAGTATTTT.

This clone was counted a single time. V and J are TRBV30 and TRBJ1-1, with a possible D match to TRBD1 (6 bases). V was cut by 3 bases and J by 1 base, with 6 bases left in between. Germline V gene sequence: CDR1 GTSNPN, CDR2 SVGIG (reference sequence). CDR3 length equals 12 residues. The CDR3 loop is CAWRTGNTEAFF. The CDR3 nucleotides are TGTGCCTGGAGGACAGGGAACACTGAAGCTTTCTTT.

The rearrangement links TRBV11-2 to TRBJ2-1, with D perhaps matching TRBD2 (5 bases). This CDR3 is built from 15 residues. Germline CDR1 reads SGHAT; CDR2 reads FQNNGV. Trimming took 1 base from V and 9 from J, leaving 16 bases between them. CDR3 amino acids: CASSLVSASRFEQFF. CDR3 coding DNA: TGTGCCAGCAGCTTAGTCTCTGCTAGCAGGTTTGAGCAGTTCTTC.

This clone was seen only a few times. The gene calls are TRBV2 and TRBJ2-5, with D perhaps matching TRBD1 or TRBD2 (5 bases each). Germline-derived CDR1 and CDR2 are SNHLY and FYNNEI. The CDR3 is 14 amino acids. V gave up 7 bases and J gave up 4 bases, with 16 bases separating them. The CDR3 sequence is CASISQVGTETQYF. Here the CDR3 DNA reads TGTGCCAGCATATCACAAGTTGGGACAGAGACCCAGTACTTC. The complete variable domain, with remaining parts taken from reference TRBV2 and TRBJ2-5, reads EPEVTQTPSHQVTQMGQEVILRCVPISNHLYFYWYRQILGQKVEFLVSFYNNEISEKSEIFDDQFSVERPDGSNFTLKIRSTKLEDSAMYFCASISQVGTETQYFGPGTRLLVL.

The CDR3 nucleotides are TGTGCCAGCGGGCCCTTAGAGGCGACAGATACGCAGTATTTT. Translation gives CASGPLEATDTQYF. This chain links TRBV27 with TRBJ2-3; D call uncertain. Germline V CDR1 and CDR2: MNHEY, SMNVEV (reference sequence). The CDR3 is 14 residues long. The V and J ends lost 8 bases and 3 bases respectively, with 15 bases between them.

The CDR3 loop reads CASRGVVTGANVLTF. The CDR3 bases are TGCGCCAGCAGGGGCGTGGTAACTGGGGCCAACGTCCTGACTTTC. The chain couples TRBV5-1 to TRBJ2-6, with D unclear. There are 15 residues in the CDR3. Trimming stripped 5 bases from V and 2 bases from J, with 11 bases between. Germline V gives CDR1 SGHRS, CDR2 YFSETQ.

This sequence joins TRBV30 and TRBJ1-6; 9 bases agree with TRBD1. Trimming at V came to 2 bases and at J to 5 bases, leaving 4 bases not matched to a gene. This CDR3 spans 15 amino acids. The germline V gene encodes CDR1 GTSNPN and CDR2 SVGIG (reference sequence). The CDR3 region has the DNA TGTGCCTGGAGTTGGGACAGGGTTAATAATTCACCCCTCCACTTT. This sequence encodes CAWSWDRVNNSPLHF.

This CDR3 is CASSNPGLFSYEQYF. CDR3 nucleotide sequence: TGTGCCAGCAGTAACCCGGGACTATTCTCCTACGAGCAGTACTTC. This chain uses TRBV2 with TRBJ2-7, with 7 bases identical to TRBD2. Losses at the gene ends were 5 bases for V and 0 bases for J; bases not matched to a gene: 7. This CDR3 comprises 15 residues. CDR1 is SNHLY and CDR2 is FYNNEI in the germline V gene.

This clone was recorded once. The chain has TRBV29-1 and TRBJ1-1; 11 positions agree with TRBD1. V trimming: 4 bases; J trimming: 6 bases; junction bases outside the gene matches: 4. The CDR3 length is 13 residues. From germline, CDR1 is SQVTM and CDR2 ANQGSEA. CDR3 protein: CSVAGQGGPEAFF. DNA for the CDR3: TGCAGCGTTGCGGGACAGGGGGGCCCTGAAGCTTTCTTT.

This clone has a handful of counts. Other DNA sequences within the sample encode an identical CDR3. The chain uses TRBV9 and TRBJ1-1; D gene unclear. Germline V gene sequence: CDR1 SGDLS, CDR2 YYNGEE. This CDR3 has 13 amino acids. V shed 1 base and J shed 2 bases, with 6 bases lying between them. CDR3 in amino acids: CASSVQGNTEAFF. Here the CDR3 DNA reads TGTGCCAGCAGCGTACAAGGAAACACTGAAGCTTTCTTT.

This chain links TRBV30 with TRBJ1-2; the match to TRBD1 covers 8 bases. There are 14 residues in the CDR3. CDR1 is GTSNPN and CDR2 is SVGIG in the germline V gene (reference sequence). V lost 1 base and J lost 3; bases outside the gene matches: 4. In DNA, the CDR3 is TGTGCCTGGAGTGGGACAGGGTATGACTATGGCTACACCTTC. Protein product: CAWSGTGYDYGYTF. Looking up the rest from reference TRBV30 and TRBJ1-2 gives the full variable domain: SQTIHQWPATLVQPVGSPLSLECTVEGTSNPNLYWYRQAAGRGLQLLFYSVGIGQISSEVPQNLSASRPQDRQFILSSKKLLLSDSGFYLCAWSGTGYDYGYTFGSGTRLTVV.

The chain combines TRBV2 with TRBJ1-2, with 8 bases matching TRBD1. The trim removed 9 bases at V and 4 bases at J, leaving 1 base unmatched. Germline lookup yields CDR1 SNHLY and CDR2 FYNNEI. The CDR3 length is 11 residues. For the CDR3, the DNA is TGTGCCAGTGGGACAGGCTATGGCTACACCTTC. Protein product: CASGTGYGYTF. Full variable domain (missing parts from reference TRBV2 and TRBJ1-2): EPEVTQTPSHQVTQMGQEVILRCVPISNHLYFYWYRQILGQKVEFLVSFYNNEISEKSEIFDDQFSVERPDGSNFTLKIRSTKLEDSAMYFCASGTGYGYTFGSGTRLTVV.

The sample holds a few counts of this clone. The CDR3 nucleotides read TGTGCCAGCACACCCGGCATCCGGGACAGGGTCTCCTACGAGCAGTACTTC. The encoded protein is CASTPGIRDRVSYEQYF. The rearrangement joins TRBV28 to TRBJ2-7, with 9 bases fitting TRBD1. The CDR3 sequence is 17 residues long. CDR1 and CDR2 from the germline V gene are MDHEN and SYDVKM. V lost 7 bases and J lost 0; bases outside the gene matches: 13.

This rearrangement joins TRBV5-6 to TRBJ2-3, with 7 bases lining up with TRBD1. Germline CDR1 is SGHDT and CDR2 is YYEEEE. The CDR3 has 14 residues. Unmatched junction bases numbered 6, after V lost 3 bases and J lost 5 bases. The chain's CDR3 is CASSSGQPGDTQYF. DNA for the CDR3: TGTGCCAGCAGCTCGGGACAGCCCGGAGATACGCAGTATTTT.

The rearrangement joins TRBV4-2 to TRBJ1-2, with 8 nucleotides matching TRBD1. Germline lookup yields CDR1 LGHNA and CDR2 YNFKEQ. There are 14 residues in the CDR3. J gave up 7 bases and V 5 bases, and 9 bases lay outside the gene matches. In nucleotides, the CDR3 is TGTGCCAGCAGCAGAACGACAGGGGTTGGTGGCTACACCTTC. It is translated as CASSRTTGVGGYTF.

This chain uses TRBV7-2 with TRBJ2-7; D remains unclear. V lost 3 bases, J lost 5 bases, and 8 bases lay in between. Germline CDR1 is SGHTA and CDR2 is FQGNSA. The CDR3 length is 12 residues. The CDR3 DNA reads TGTGCCAGCAGCTTCTTCGGCGACGAGCAGTACTTC. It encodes CASSFFGDEQYF.

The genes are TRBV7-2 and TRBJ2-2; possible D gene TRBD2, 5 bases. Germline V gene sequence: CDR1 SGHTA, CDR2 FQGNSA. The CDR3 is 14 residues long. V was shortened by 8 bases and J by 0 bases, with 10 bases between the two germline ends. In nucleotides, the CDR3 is TGTGCCAGCGCCAGCGGATCGAACACCGGGGAGCTGTTTTTT. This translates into CASASGSNTGELFF.

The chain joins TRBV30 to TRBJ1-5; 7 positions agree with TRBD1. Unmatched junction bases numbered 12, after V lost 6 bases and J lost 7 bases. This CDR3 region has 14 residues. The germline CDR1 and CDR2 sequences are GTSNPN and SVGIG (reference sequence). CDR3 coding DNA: TGTGCCTGCAAGGGAGGGACAGCCTCGCAGCCCCAGCATTTT. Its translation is CACKGGTASQPQHF. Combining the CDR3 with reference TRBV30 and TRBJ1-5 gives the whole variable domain SQTIHQWPATLVQPVGSPLSLECTVEGTSNPNLYWYRQAAGRGLQLLFYSVGIGQISSEVPQNLSASRPQDRQFILSSKKLLLSDSGFYLCACKGGTASQPQHFGDGTRLSIL.

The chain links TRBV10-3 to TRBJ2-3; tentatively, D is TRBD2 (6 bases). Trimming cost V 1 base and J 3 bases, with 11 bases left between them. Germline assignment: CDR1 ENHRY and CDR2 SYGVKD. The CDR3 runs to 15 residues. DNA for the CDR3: TGTGCCATCAGTGAGTTTGCGGGGCAGACAGATACGCAGTATTTT. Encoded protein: CAISEFAGQTDTQYF.

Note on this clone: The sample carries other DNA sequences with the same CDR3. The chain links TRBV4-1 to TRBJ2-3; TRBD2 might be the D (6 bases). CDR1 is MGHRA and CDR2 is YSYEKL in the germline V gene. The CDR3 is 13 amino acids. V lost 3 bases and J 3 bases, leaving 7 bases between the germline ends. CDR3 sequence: CASSQGTTDTQYF. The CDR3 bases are TGCGCCAGCAGCCAGGGGACTACAGATACGCAGTATTTT.